What follows is one TCR beta chain and its context. Its antigen is unknown. This sample is part of a study of CD8 T cells in ankylosing spondylitis. Study findings and constraints: A motif in TCR beta, a set of about 8 highly homologous variants, appeared characteristic of ankylosing spondylitis blood. Certain motif variants had earlier been reported in reactive arthritis synovial fluid and blood.

Scientists made TCR beta libraries using quantitative 5'-RACE with molecular barcodes. TCRdb called the 5' RACE reads again in MiXCR, with one record for every CDR3 protein. The sample records around 250,000 distinct CDR3 sequences, under 35% being singletons. Sequencing was done on a sample of blood, either unsorted or a sorted T cell fraction (not recorded which). The sequence was obtained from a male donor with ankylosing spondylitis or in good health (not recorded which).

The CDR3 DNA is TGTGCCAGCAGTAGCAGCCGGGGACATTATAGCAATCAGCCCCAGCATTTT. Translating gives CASSSSRGHYSNQPQHF. The rearrangement links TRBV6-1 to TRBJ1-5, with D perhaps TRBD1 (6 bases). CDR3 size: 17 residues. The germline V gene has CDR1 MNHNS and CDR2 SASEGT. Between the trimmed V and J ends, which lost 5 bases and 0 bases, there was a span of 17 bases.